The 17 T cell receptor beta chains given below trace back to one sample, sequenced in a study of blood T cell repertoires in COVID-19. Only in-frame clones appear in the TCRdb table, and some are missing; sequencing was by immunoSEQ multiplex PCR. The repertoire holds 100,000 to 150,000 clones, with around 83% as singletons. Source material: peripheral blood. These TCRs come from a woman aged 50 to 60 with acute or convalescent COVID-19.

V usage is TRBV19 and J usage is TRBJ1-1, with D unclear. This CDR3 region has 16 residues. Trimming shortened V by 6 bases and J by 1 base, and 18 bases separated the two germline ends. Germline CDR1 reads LNHDA; CDR2 reads SQIVND (reference sequence). The CDR3 region is CASSPAGRHRNTEAFF. DNA of the CDR3: TGTGCCAGTAGCCCGGCGGGCCGGCACAGGAACACTGAAGCTTTCTTT.

This chain links TRBV5-5 with TRBJ1-6, with D uncertain. The germline gives CDR1 SGHKS, CDR2 YYEKEE (reference sequence). The length of the CDR3 is 18 residues. V was pared by 1 base and J by 7 bases, with 21 bases between. CDR3 amino acids: CASSLSLYKGDFNSPLHF. The CDR3 region has the DNA TGTGCCAGCAGCTTGAGTCTCTACAAGGGAGATTTCAATTCACCCCTCCACTTT.

About this clone itself: Other DNA sequences of this sample code for an identical CDR3. V is TRBV18 and J is TRBJ1-3, with 9 bases that match TRBD1. This CDR3 contains 16 residues. After removal of 2 bases from V and 0 bases from J, the junction contained 2 bases not matched to a gene. Germline loops: CDR1 KGHSH, CDR2 LQKENI. The CDR3 DNA follows: TGTGCCAGCTCACCAAGGACAGGGGACTCTGGAAACACCATATATTTT. Its translation: CASSPRTGDSGNTIYF.

The gene calls are TRBV10-1 and TRBJ2-5; D is perhaps TRBD1 (6 bases). Looked up from germline, CDR1 is WNHNN and CDR2 is SYGVQD (reference sequence). The CDR3 has 14 amino acids. The V end was cut by 3 bases, the J end by 6 bases, with 14 bases between. The CDR3 protein is CASSESQGRKTQYF. CDR3 nucleotide sequence: TGCGCCAGCAGTGAATCCCAGGGGCGAAAGACCCAGTACTTC.

The J gene is TRBJ1-1, the V gene TRBV7-9; 8 positions agree with TRBD1. The J segment lost 3 bases and the V segment lost 5 bases, leaving 11 bases of the junction unmatched. CDR1 is SEHNR and CDR2 is FQNEAQ in the germline V gene (reference sequence). CDR3 length: 16 residues. The CDR3 loop reads CASSPPGQGGYTEAFF. The CDR3 coding sequence is TGTGCCAGCAGCCCACCCGGACAGGGAGGATACACTGAAGCTTTCTTT.

The chain carries TRBV5-1 and TRBJ2-1; 7 bases map to TRBD2. The ends lost 2 bases at V and 2 bases at J; junction bases unmatched: 1. Germline values: CDR1 SGHRS, CDR2 YFSETQ. The CDR3 totals 14 residues. CDR3 sequence (DNA): TGCGCCAGCAGCTTCGGGGGGACCTACAATGAGCAGTTCTTC. Translation gives CASSFGGTYNEQFF.

The chain combines TRBV5-4 with TRBJ2-1; the match to TRBD2 covers 9 bases. CDR3 size: 15 residues. The J segment lost 4 bases and the V segment lost 4 bases, leaving 6 bases of the junction unmatched. Germline V gene lookup returns CDR1 SGHNT and CDR2 YYREEE (reference sequence). CDR3 sequence: CASSPPGLAYNEQFF. CDR3 sequence (DNA): TGTGCCAGCAGCCCTCCCGGACTAGCGTACAATGAGCAGTTCTTC.

This chain connects TRBV5-6 to TRBJ2-7; TRBD1 agrees at 9 bases. Germline V gene sequence: CDR1 SGHDT, CDR2 YYEEEE. The CDR3 runs 14 residues. The ends lost 2 bases at V and 1 base at J; junction bases unmatched: 1. CDR3 residues: CASSFGTGSYEQYF. The CDR3 bases are TGTGCCAGCAGCTTCGGGACAGGGTCCTACGAGCAGTACTTC.

The chain is built from TRBV24-1 and TRBJ2-3, with 10 bases aligning to TRBD2. This CDR3 spans 17 amino acids. The ends lost 6 bases at V and 1 base at J; junction bases unmatched: 9. The germline V gene has CDR1 KGHDR and CDR2 SFDVKD. DNA for the CDR3: TGTGCCACCAGTCCTAGCGGGGGTTTATCTGGCACAGATACGCAGTATTTT. It translates to CATSPSGGLSGTDTQYF.

This clone was seen only once. The CDR3 region has the DNA TGCGCCAGCAGCTTGACCGGGACAGGGACTGGAGAGACCCAGTACTTC. Protein sequence: CASSLTGTGTGETQYF. V usage is TRBV5-1 and J usage is TRBJ2-5, with 9 positions matching TRBD1. CDR1 is SGHRS, CDR2 YFSETQ, per germline. CDR3 length equals 16 residues. The junction had 8 bases not matched to a gene; V was cut back by 1 base and J by 4 bases. The whole variable domain, filled in from reference TRBV5-1 and TRBJ2-5, reads KAGVTQTPRYLIKTRGQQVTLSCSPISGHRSVSWYQQTPGQGLQFLFEYFSETQRNKGNFPGRFSGRQFSNSRSEMNVSTLELGDSALYLCASSLTGTGTGETQYFGPGTRLLVL.

V is TRBV27 and J is TRBJ2-7, with 9 nucleotides matching TRBD1. Trimming removed 2 bases from V and 3 bases from J; junction bases left unmatched: 8. This CDR3 region has 16 residues. Germline CDR1 reads MNHEY; CDR2 reads SMNVEV (reference sequence). Here the CDR3 reads CASSLRPTGGLYEQYF. CDR3 bases: TGTGCCAGCAGTTTACGACCGACAGGGGGGCTCTACGAGCAGTACTTC.

The chain couples TRBV18 to TRBJ2-4; TRBD1 aligns across 9 bases. The CDR3 has 17 amino acids. After removal of 5 bases from V and 1 base from J, the junction contained 9 bases not matched to a gene. Per the germline V gene, CDR1 is KGHSH and CDR2 is LQKENI. DNA of the CDR3: TGTGCCAGCTCAGAGGGACAGGGAATGAATGCCAAAAACATTCAGTACTTC. It codes for CASSEGQGMNAKNIQYF.

The rearrangement joins TRBV19 to TRBJ1-5; D is uncertain. The V end was cut by 1 base, the J end by 4 bases, with 8 bases between. The CDR3 totals 14 residues. Germline values: CDR1 LNHDA, CDR2 SQIVND (reference sequence). The CDR3 nucleotides read TGTGCCAGTAGTATAGGACACCAAAATCAGCCCCAGCATTTT. Translated: CASSIGHQNQPQHF.

This chain connects TRBV6-5 to TRBJ1-1, with D perhaps TRBD1 (5 bases). Germline CDR1 is MNHEY and CDR2 is SVGAGI. V was shortened by 7 bases and J by 0 bases, with 9 bases between the two germline ends. The CDR3 consists of 13 residues. The CDR3, as DNA: TGTGCCAGCACCCTGACAGTGAACACTGAAGCTTTCTTT. Amino acid sequence: CASTLTVNTEAFF.

This sequence joins TRBV2 and TRBJ2-5; TRBD2 agrees at 10 bases. The CDR3 length is 15 residues. In germline, CDR1 is SNHLY, CDR2 FYNNEI. Unmatched junction bases numbered 6, after V lost 6 bases and J lost 2 bases. CDR3 sequence: CASSRLAGTQETQYF. The CDR3 region has the DNA TGTGCCAGCAGCCGACTAGCGGGTACTCAAGAGACCCAGTACTTC.

The chain links TRBV21-1 to TRBJ2-7; the table's D call TRBD2 went unverified against the DNA. TRBV21-1 is reported as a pseudogene. The CDR3 consists of 16 residues. The CDR3 region is CASITENSGGSYEQYF. The CDR3 DNA reads as TGTGCCAGCATCACTGAGAATAGCGGGGGGTCCTACGAGCAGTACTTC.

This clone has more than one count but fewer than ten. The CDR3, as DNA: TGCGCCAGCAGCTTGGAAACAGGGCGCGAGACCCAGTACTTC. This gives the protein CASSLETGRETQYF. This chain connects TRBV5-1 to TRBJ2-5; D perhaps matches TRBD1 (6 bases). The germline V gene has CDR1 SGHRS and CDR2 YFSETQ. V was pared by 0 bases and J by 5 bases, with 11 bases between. The CDR3 contains 14 residues.